A single sample gave rise to the 2 T cell receptor beta chains below, sequenced in a study of chemoradiotherapy in HPV16-positive cancers. Produced via immunoSEQ multiplex PCR; TCRdb's table is partial and in-frame only. The sample yields some 17,000 clones, roughly 86% seen once. The material was blood, obtained from a patient who underwent chemoradiotherapy. The receptors were sampled from a human donor with HPV-associated anogenital cancer.

The V call is TRBV30, the J call TRBJ1-5, with unresolved D. The CDR3 consists of 14 residues. The germline CDR1 and CDR2 sequences are GTSNPN and SVGIG (reference sequence). The V end lost 0 bases, the J end lost 15 bases, and 21 bases lay between the germline ends. The DNA of the CDR3 is TGTGCCTGGAGTGTACTGGACCTAGGCGGTGGTGTGCATTTT. Encoded protein: CAWSVLDLGGGVHF.

The chain combines TRBV28 with TRBJ1-1, with D maybe TRBD1 (5 bases). The CDR3 length is 14 residues. V was pared by 8 bases and J by 1 base, with 14 bases between. CDR1 MDHEN and CDR2 SYDVKM come from the germline V gene. The CDR3 region has the DNA TGTGCCAGCGGACCACTAAGGGGGAACACTGAAGCTTTCTTT. Its translation: CASGPLRGNTEAFF.